Listed below are T cell receptor beta chains from one sample, sequenced in a study of T cell repertoires in cytomegalovirus infection. TCRdb passed the reads through MiXCR, listing each CDR3 protein once. The sample includes some 130,000 distinct CDR3 sequences, roughly 8.2% of them seen just once. The sequenced material came from PBMCs. These receptors were obtained from a human donor in good health (CMV status not recorded). Some clones in this sample may be carry-over from other donors' samples. CDR3s include the opening cysteine and the closing phenylalanine or tryptophan. A D gene is named only where the DNA matches it firmly. Clone size is given for some rows only: seen once, a few or many times, or a class if the clone is expanded.

TRBV5-1	TRBJ1-2	.	.	CASSSQGPNYGYTF	TGCGCCAGCAGCTCGCAGGGGCCTAACTATGGCTACACCTTC
TRBV28	TRBJ1-5	.	many	CASSLREASPQHF	TGTGCCAGCAGTTTGCGGGAGGCCTCTCCCCAGCATTTT
TRBV2	TRBJ1-4	.	few	CAIRGWGDEKLFF	TGTGCAATCAGAGGTTGGGGGGACGAAAAACTGTTTTTT
TRBV7-2	TRBJ2-4	.	many	CASSPSFGGGNIQYF	TGTGCCAGCAGCCCGTCCTTCGGGGGTGGGAACATTCAGTACTTC
TRBV19	TRBJ1-1	.	many	CASSIRVERTEAFF	TGTGCCAGTAGTATTAGGGTGGAAAGAACTGAAGCTTTCTTT
TRBV4-1	TRBJ1-1	.	many	CASSQEEGLTEAFF	TGCGCCAGCAGCCAAGAGGAGGGACTCACTGAAGCTTTCTTT
TRBV7-9	TRBJ2-2	TRBD1	many	CASSDRQGAGTGELFF	TGTGCCAGCAGCGATCGACAGGGGGCAGGAACCGGGGAGCTGTTTTTT
TRBV7-9	TRBJ1-1	TRBD1	many	CASSLTRGQAMNTEAFF	TGTGCCAGCAGCTTAACGAGGGGGCAGGCTATGAACACTGAAGCTTTCTTT
TRBV19	TRBJ1-5	.	.	CARIWEVGDQPQHF	TGTGCCAGAATCTGGGAGGTGGGGGATCAGCCCCAGCATTTT
TRBV6-2/TRBV6-3	TRBJ2-1	TRBD2	many	CASTGLAALNEQFF	TGTGCCAGCACGGGGCTAGCGGCCCTTAATGAGCAGTTCTTC
TRBV11-2	TRBJ2-3	.	many	CASSLPGARDTQYF	TGTGCCAGCAGCTTACCGGGGGCGAGAGATACGCAGTATTTT
TRBV4-2	TRBJ2-3	.	many	CASSRLAYSTDTQYF	TGTGCCAGCAGCCGGCTAGCGTATAGCACAGATACGCAGTATTTT
TRBV2	TRBJ2-2	TRBD2	.	CASSEVSGSITGELFF	TGTGCCAGCAGTGAAGTAAGCGGGAGCATCACCGGGGAGCTGTTTTTT
TRBV5-5	TRBJ2-1	.	.	CASSPPQGPYNEQFF	TGTGCCAGCAGCCCGCCCCAGGGGCCCTACAATGAGCAGTTCTTC
TRBV18	TRBJ1-3	.	many	CASSPRTADFGNTIYF	TGTGCCAGCTCACCGAGGACGGCTGACTTTGGAAACACCATATATTTT
TRBV29-1	TRBJ1-3	.	many	CSVEWTNTIYF	TGCAGCGTTGAGTGGACTAACACCATATATTTT
TRBV7-6	TRBJ1-1	TRBD1	many	CASSLVEGANTEAFF	TGTGCCAGCAGCTTAGTTGAGGGGGCAAACACTGAAGCTTTCTTT
TRBV5-6	TRBJ1-2	.	.	CASSLMDGYTF	TGTGCCAGCAGCTTAATGGATGGCTACACCTTC
TRBV20-1	TRBJ2-1	.	many	CSAREVPINEQFF	TGCAGTGCTAGGGAAGTCCCCATTAATGAGCAGTTCTTC
TRBV12-3/TRBV12-4	TRBJ2-3	.	many	CASTVGGGWSTDTQYF	TGTGCCAGCACCGTAGGGGGGGGATGGAGCACAGATACGCAGTATTTT
TRBV12-3/TRBV12-4	TRBJ1-4	.	many	CASSLETLETNEKLFF	TGTGCCAGCAGCCTCGAGACGCTGGAGACTAATGAAAAACTGTTTTTT
TRBV28	TRBJ2-5	TRBD2	.	CASRGGGGETQYF	TGTGCCTCGAGGGGCGGGGGAGGTGAGACCCAGTACTTC
TRBV29-1	TRBJ2-2	.	many	CSVDLGYTGELFF	TGCAGCGTTGACTTGGGGTACACCGGGGAGCTGTTTTTT
TRBV5-1	TRBJ1-1	TRBD1	few	CASSLVDRDKGEAFF	TGCGCCAGCAGCTTGGTCGACAGGGATAAGGGTGAAGCTTTCTTT
TRBV14	TRBJ1-2	.	few	CASSQVPGPYGYTF	TGTGCCAGCAGCCAAGTGCCGGGACCGTATGGCTACACCTTC
TRBV2	TRBJ2-7	TRBD1	many	CASSIGDREYEQYF	TGTGCCAGCAGTATCGGGGACAGGGAGTACGAGCAGTACTTC
TRBV7-8	TRBJ1-1	TRBD1	many	CASGHDRVRSEAFF	TGTGCCAGCGGGCATGACAGGGTACGCTCTGAAGCTTTCTTT
TRBV7-9	TRBJ1-4	.	once	CASSFPQETNEKLFF	TGTGCCAGCAGCTTCCCCCAGGAAACTAATGAAAAACTGTTTTTT